This paragraph reports one TCR beta chain. Its antigen remains unknown. Per the germline V gene, CDR1 is GTSNPN and CDR2 is SVGIG (reference sequence). Trimming took off 6 bases at V and 0 bases at J, with 17 bases between the two ends. The CDR3 extends over 16 amino acids. This entry comes from a study of cytomegalovirus exposure and HLA in healthy donors. The study, taken as a whole, reports: Cytomegalovirus-associated TCR beta chains were listed, numbering some 180.

PCR employed 60 Vbeta and 13 Jbeta primers. The repertoire was sequenced with immunoSEQ multiplex PCR; TCRdb's copy has only in-frame clones and lacks some. The data contain about 160,000 clones, about four fifths of them seen just once; the ten biggest clones take up roughly an eighth. The sequence was obtained from a woman aged 50 to 60 in good health and CMV-seronegative. The V and J genes are TRBV30 and TRBJ2-2; a weak D match, TRBD1 (6 bases). Specimen: PBMCs. The CDR3 nucleotides read TGTGCCTGCGGACAGTGGCTTTCTCCGAACACCGGGGAGCTGTTTTTT. This codes for CACGQWLSPNTGELFF.